The next 19 T cell receptor beta chains were all read from a single sample in a study of blood T cells in healthy people across ages. Through a sample-barcoded 5' primer and a J-beta primer mix, a second PCR was run for roughly 6 to 11 cycles. TCRdb used MiXCR to reprocess the 5' RACE reads, holding one entry per CDR3 protein. The sample yields some 1.6 million distinct CDR3 sequences, about 35% seen once. The sequenced material came from blood. Receptor source: a woman aged 30 to 39 in good health.

Comments on this clonotype: One end of the junction fails to match germline, which may point to a read error. The chain carries TRBV5-1 and TRBJ2-7; 10 bases align to TRBD1. There are 13 residues in the CDR3. Germline V gene lookup returns CDR1 SGHRS and CDR2 YFSETQ. The CDR3 DNA reads as TGCGCCAGCAGCGGACAGGGGGTCTACGAGCGGTACTTC. It translates to CASSGQGVYERYF.

This clonotype was seen more than once but under ten times. The chain carries TRBV7-2 and TRBJ2-7; 7 positions agree with TRBD1. The germline CDR1 and CDR2 sequences are SGHTA and FQGNSA. With 5 bases clipped from V and 0 bases from J, the junction kept 4 bases outside the gene matches. This CDR3 has 14 residues. The CDR3 DNA is TGTGCCAGCAGCGCCGGGGACAGCTCCTACGAGCAGTACTTC. Residues: CASSAGDSSYEQYF.

The chain has TRBV15 and TRBJ2-1; 8 nucleotides align to TRBD2. Trimming at V came to 4 bases and at J to 4 bases, leaving 9 bases not matched to a gene. Germline loops: CDR1 LNHNV, CDR2 YYDKDF (reference sequence). The CDR3 is made up of 16 amino acids. The CDR3 is CATSTTGASGYNEQFF. In DNA form, the CDR3 reads TGTGCCACCAGCACCACTGGGGCTAGCGGGTACAATGAGCAGTTCTTC.

This clonotype was counted many times. The rearrangement links TRBV21-1 to TRBJ2-7; TRBD2 reflects the table's D call only, with no check against the DNA. TRBV21-1 is described as a pseudogene. The CDR3 covers 12 residues. CDR3 in DNA: TGTGCCAGCAGTCGCGGGGTTAACGAGCAGTACTTC. Translated: CASSRGVNEQYF.

In this sample, this clonotype turned up a few times. CDR3 DNA: TGCGCCAGCAGCTTGGCTCACGGGACAGGGCAGGGGTCCAAAAACATTCAGTACTTC. Encoded protein: CASSLAHGTGQGSKNIQYF. V usage is TRBV5-1 and J usage is TRBJ2-4, with 9 bases identical to TRBD1. The CDR3 is made up of 19 amino acids. J was trimmed by 2 bases and V by 0 bases; bases with no gene match: 12. Per germline, CDR1 SGHRS and CDR2 YFSETQ.

This clonotype was seen only a few times. The V gene is TRBV5-1, the J gene TRBJ1-1; the D gene is possibly TRBD1 (5 bases). The CDR3 loop spans 14 amino acids. V gave up 0 bases and J gave up 9 bases, with 15 bases separating them. Germline V gene data show CDR1 as SGHRS and CDR2 as YFSETQ. DNA of the CDR3: TGCGCCAGCAGCTTGGGGGGGACGGGGCCCCAAGCTTTCTTT. Its protein product is CASSLGGTGPQAFF.

Only a few counts were recorded for this clonotype. This chain links TRBV9 with TRBJ2-3, with D tentatively TRBD2 (6 bases). With 1 base removed from V and 2 bases from J, the gap between germline ends came to 20 bases. CDR1 SGDLS and CDR2 YYNGEE come from the germline V gene. The CDR3 is made up of 18 amino acids. As DNA, the CDR3 is TGTGCCAGCAGCGTATCGCCGGGGACTCCTCGATACACAGATACGCAGTATTTT. As protein: CASSVSPGTPRYTDTQYF. The full variable domain, in which reference TRBV9 and TRBJ2-3 provide the parts outside the CDR3, is DSGVTQTPKHLITATGQRVTLRCSPRSGDLSVYWYQQSLDQGLQFLIQYYNGEERAKGNILERFSAQQFPDLHSELNLSSLELGDSALYFCASSVSPGTPRYTDTQYFGPGTRLTVL.

The rearrangement links TRBV9 to TRBJ2-5, with D maybe TRBD1 (5 bases). Trimming removed 0 bases from V and 6 bases from J, with 12 bases in between. The CDR3 has 14 residues. Germline lookup yields CDR1 SGDLS and CDR2 YYNGEE. The CDR3 nucleotides read TGTGCCAGCAGCGTAGGGAAGGGGTTGAAGACCCAGTACTTC. Encoded protein: CASSVGKGLKTQYF.

This clonotype was seen more than once but under ten times. The J gene is TRBJ2-1, the V gene TRBV20-1, with TRBD2 matching 9 bases. This CDR3 spans 16 amino acids. V shed 3 bases, J shed 0 bases, and the junction held 6 bases outside the gene matches. CDR1 and CDR2 from the germline V gene are DFQATT and SNEGSKA (reference sequence). CDR3 sequence: CSARNLAGFSYNEQFF. DNA of the CDR3: TGCAGTGCTAGGAATCTAGCGGGGTTCTCCTACAATGAGCAGTTCTTC.

This rearrangement joins TRBV13 to TRBJ2-1; 8 bases are shared with TRBD1. The CDR3 covers 12 residues. Germline CDR1 PRHDT, CDR2 FYEKMQ (reference sequence). J gave up 3 bases and V 11 bases, and 3 bases lay outside the gene matches. Written as DNA, the CDR3 is TGTGCCCAGGGGGCCCTCTACAATGAGCAGTTCTTC. This encodes CAQGALYNEQFF.

The chain combines TRBV10-3 with TRBJ1-6, with a possible D match to TRBD1 (5 bases). The V end was cut by 11 bases, the J end by 9 bases, with 26 bases between. Germline-derived CDR1 and CDR2 are ENHRY and SYGVKD. The CDR3 runs 16 residues. CDR3 loop: CAAGPGAGGSGSPLHF. CDR3 nucleotides: TGTGCCGCCGGACCCGGTGCCGGGGGATCGGGTTCACCCCTCCACTTT.

The chain has TRBV28 and TRBJ2-5; D might be TRBD2 (6 bases). Germline values: CDR1 MDHEN, CDR2 SYDVKM. This CDR3 has 15 residues. V dropped 6 bases and J dropped 1 base, with 15 bases sitting between them. The CDR3 sequence: CASSRLGGSQETQYF. The CDR3 DNA is TGTGCCAGCAGCCGGTTGGGGGGAAGCCAAGAGACCCAGTACTTC.

This clonotype was recorded many times. The gene calls are TRBV20-1 and TRBJ2-1; D gene unclear. The CDR3 runs to 14 residues. CDR1 and CDR2 from the germline V gene are DFQATT and SNEGSKA (reference sequence). V was shortened by 6 bases and J by 5 bases, with 17 bases between the two germline ends. In DNA form, the CDR3 reads TGCAGTGCGCCTGCCGGGCCCCCGGACAATGAGCAGTTCTTC. Protein product: CSAPAGPPDNEQFF.

This chain links TRBV10-3 with TRBJ2-5, with D tentatively TRBD2 (5 bases). This CDR3 is built from 14 residues. The V gene's germline CDR1 is ENHRY and CDR2 SYGVKD. The V end lost 6 bases, the J end lost 4 bases, and 15 bases lay between the germline ends. The chain's CDR3 is CAIRDAGNIETQYF. In nucleotides, the CDR3 is TGTGCCATCAGGGACGCCGGGAACATAGAGACCCAGTACTTC.

The chain is built from TRBV30 and TRBJ1-4, with unresolved D. Germline values: CDR1 GTSNPN, CDR2 SVGIG (reference sequence). This CDR3 comprises 14 residues. V was shortened by 0 bases and J by 11 bases, with 16 bases between the two germline ends. The DNA of the CDR3 is TGTGCCTGGAGTGTACAAGGGCTCGGGTCGAAACTGTTTTTT. This encodes CAWSVQGLGSKLFF.

V and J are TRBV7-9 and TRBJ1-1, with no clear D. The CDR3 totals 16 residues. V shed 3 bases and J shed 2 bases, with 16 bases lying between them. Per germline, CDR1 SEHNR and CDR2 FQNEAQ (reference sequence). The CDR3 nucleotides are TGTGCCAGCAGCTTCCGCGCGATTCTGGGAAACACTGAAGCTTTCTTT. Translated, it gives CASSFRAILGNTEAFF.

This clonotype was detected only a few times. The chain employs TRBV20-1 and TRBJ2-7; either TRBD1 or TRBD2 may supply D (5 bases each). CDR1 DFQATT and CDR2 SNEGSKA come from the germline V gene (reference sequence). Trimming left V 3 bases short and J 3 bases short, with 18 bases between. The CDR3 spans 15 residues. The CDR3 is CSASPRDHHLYEQYF. CDR3 sequence (DNA): TGCAGTGCTAGCCCCCGGGACCATCATCTCTACGAGCAGTACTTC.

The chain recombines TRBV2 with TRBJ1-5; D ambiguous. CDR3 length: 14 amino acids. Germline assignment: CDR1 SNHLY and CDR2 FYNNEI. The V gene lost 4 bases and the J gene lost 5 bases, with 12 bases spanning the gap. The CDR3 protein is CASSVLGSYQPQHF. CDR3 nucleotide sequence: TGTGCCAGCAGTGTGTTGGGCTCCTATCAGCCCCAGCATTTT.

The CDR3 here is CASSFAHYNEQFF. The CDR3 nucleotides read TGTGCCAGCAGCTTCGCACACTACAATGAGCAGTTCTTC. V is TRBV7-9 and J is TRBJ2-1; D ambiguous. This CDR3 region has 13 residues. V shed 3 bases and J shed 3 bases, with 6 bases lying between them. Germline lookup yields CDR1 SEHNR and CDR2 FQNEAQ (reference sequence).